The 21 T cell receptor beta chains in this list originate from one sample, sequenced in a study of T-cell reconstitution after alpha-beta-depleted transplantation in children. It was with unique molecular identifiers that the TCRbeta library was prepared. MiXCR, run by TCRdb on the PCR reads, gives a single entry per CDR3 protein. The table shows under 450,000 distinct CDR3 sequences, with more than 10% occurring only once. Sample: PBMCs, taken from the stem cell graft. The source of these receptors is a human donor who donated a stem cell graft to a child with Fanconi anemia.

This clonotype appeared a few times. The gene calls are TRBV19 and TRBJ2-2; 9 positions agree with TRBD1. The CDR3 is 16 amino acids. Trimming cost V 3 bases and J 4 bases; bases outside gene matches: 6. Germline V lookup: CDR1 LNHDA, CDR2 SQIVND (reference sequence). CDR3 in DNA: TGTGCCAGTAGTATGGTGCCGGGACAGGGCACCGGGGAGCTGTTTTTT. Its translation: CASSMVPGQGTGELFF.

This clonotype showed up just a few times. The gene calls are TRBV5-5 and TRBJ1-2; 8 bases map to TRBD1. The CDR3 loop spans 14 amino acids. CDR1 and CDR2 (germline): SGHKS, YYEKEE (reference sequence). Trimming cost V 4 bases and J 2 bases; bases outside gene matches: 4. CDR3: CASSPGGLNYGYTF. DNA of the CDR3: TGTGCCAGCAGCCCAGGGGGCTTAAACTATGGCTACACCTTC.

This clonotype was observed a few times. The chain carries TRBV20-1 and TRBJ2-1, with TRBD2 matching over 8 bases. The CDR3 covers 13 residues. With V trimmed by 5 bases and J by 2 bases, 2 bases remained unmatched. CDR1 DFQATT and CDR2 SNEGSKA come from the germline V gene (reference sequence). CDR3 amino acids: CSAQRGPYNEQFF. The CDR3 coding sequence is TGCAGTGCTCAGCGGGGGCCCTACAATGAGCAGTTCTTC.

The table lists this clonotype with a few counts. The chain uses TRBV7-7 and TRBJ2-7; tentative D call: TRBD1 (5 bases). Per the germline V gene, CDR1 is SSHAT and CDR2 is FNYEAQ (reference sequence). Trimming took off 4 bases at V and 5 bases at J, with 18 bases between the two ends. There are 15 residues in the CDR3. In nucleotides, the CDR3 is TGTGCCAGCAGCTCCGACAGTCGCGGCATCGACGAGCAGTACGTC. Its protein product is CASSSDSRGIDEQYV.

The rearrangement uses TRBV29-1 and TRBJ1-1; 9 bases map to TRBD1. V lost 4 bases, J lost 10 bases, and 10 bases stayed unmatched. The germline CDR1 and CDR2 sequences are SQVTM and ANQGSEA. The CDR3 totals 13 residues. The CDR3 DNA reads TGCAGCGTTGGGGGACAGGGAGGTCAACGAGCTTTCTTT. Translating it yields CSVGGQGGQRAFF.

The table lists this clonotype with many counts. V and J are TRBV11-2 and TRBJ2-5; a possible D gene is TRBD2 (5 bases). The V gene's germline CDR1 is SGHAT and CDR2 FQNNGV. CDR3 size: 11 residues. V lost 6 bases and J lost 5, with 7 bases in between. CDR3 nucleotide sequence: TGTGCCAGCAGGTCGGGGGAGACCCAGTACTTC. Protein sequence: CASRSGETQYF.

A word on this clonotype: A much larger clone sits a single nucleotide away, making a read error possible. The chain has TRBV3-1 and TRBJ1-1, with unresolved D. Germline values: CDR1 LGHDT, CDR2 YNNKEL (reference sequence). The CDR3 spans 14 residues. V lost 8 bases and J lost 5, with 18 bases in between. For the CDR3, the DNA is TGTGCCAGCTGTTTAGCGTCTGAGTGGACTGAAGCTTTCTTT. Protein product: CASCLASEWTEAFF.

A few counts support this clonotype. The chain joins TRBV4-1 to TRBJ2-3; 11 bases are a match to TRBD2. The germline V gene has CDR1 MGHRA and CDR2 YSYEKL. The V and J ends lost 5 bases and 2 bases, in that order; junction bases with no gene match: 6. This CDR3 is built from 16 residues. The CDR3 protein is CASSNLAGGITDTQYF. DNA of the CDR3: TGCGCCAGCAGCAACTTAGCGGGGGGGATCACAGATACGCAGTATTTT.

This clonotype has more than one count but fewer than ten. V and J are TRBV5-1 and TRBJ2-1, with 13 bases that match TRBD2. The CDR3 is 16 residues long. V trimming: 4 bases; J trimming: 8 bases; junction bases outside the gene matches: 9. Germline CDR1 is SGHRS and CDR2 is YFSETQ. CDR3 region: CASSARTSGGTDEQFF. Written as DNA, the CDR3 is TGCGCCAGCAGCGCCCGGACTAGCGGGGGAACGGATGAGCAGTTCTTC.

The rearrangement links TRBV27 to TRBJ1-1; possible D gene TRBD1, 6 bases. The CDR3 totals 17 residues. Germline V gives CDR1 MNHEY, CDR2 SMNVEV (reference sequence). V lost 8 bases and J lost 2, with 24 bases in between. The CDR3 here is CASALNRGGGANTEAFF. CDR3 in DNA: TGTGCCAGCGCCCTTAATCGGGGCGGGGGGGCTAACACTGAAGCTTTCTTT.

The V gene is TRBV3-1, the J gene TRBJ2-3; D is undetermined. The CDR3 is 21 residues long. V lost 3 bases and J lost 1, with 29 bases in between. Germline assignment: CDR1 LGHDT and CDR2 YNNKEL (reference sequence). The CDR3, as DNA: TGTGCCAGCAGCCAGGACCCCCTCACCGTAAACCGACTCGGAGGCACAGATACGCAGTATTTT. The encoded protein is CASSQDPLTVNRLGGTDTQYF.

This clonotype was seen only a few times. The chain couples TRBV7-8 to TRBJ2-7, with TRBD2 matching 8 bases. This CDR3 is built from 16 residues. Germline V gene data show CDR1 as SGHVS and CDR2 as FQNEAQ. V shed 1 base and J 2 bases; nucleotides not matched to a gene: 7. CDR3 residues: CASSLGGAGVPYEQYF. The CDR3 nucleotides read TGTGCCAGCAGCTTAGGAGGAGCGGGGGTGCCCTACGAGCAGTACTTC.

This chain links TRBV7-9 with TRBJ2-1; D may correspond to TRBD1 or TRBD2 (5 bases each). V shed 3 bases and J shed 8 bases, with 11 bases lying between them. The CDR3 spans 13 residues. Germline CDR1 SEHNR, CDR2 FQNEAQ (reference sequence). CDR3 coding DNA: TGTGCCAGCAGCTTTGTGGTGGGGGATGAGCAGTTCTTC. It encodes CASSFVVGDEQFF. The whole variable domain, remainder taken from reference TRBV7-9 and TRBJ2-1, is DTGVSQNPRHKITKRGQNVTFRCDPISEHNRLYWYRQTLGQGPEFLTYFQNEAQLEKSRLLSDRFSAERPKGSFSTLEIQRTEQGDSAMYLCASSFVVGDEQFFGPGTRLTVL.

This clonotype was recorded a few times. This rearrangement joins TRBV7-8 to TRBJ1-2; D is unclear. Germline V CDR1 and CDR2: SGHVS, FQNEAQ. V was shortened by 1 base and J by 5 bases, with 8 bases between the two germline ends. This CDR3 has 13 residues. The CDR3 nucleotides read TGTGCCAGCAGCTTAGATGTCCTTTATGGCTACACCTTC. It encodes CASSLDVLYGYTF.

In its sample, this clonotype was seen many times. The V gene is TRBV20-1, the J gene TRBJ2-1, with TRBD2 matching 7 bases. There are 14 residues in the CDR3. Germline CDR1 and CDR2: DFQATT and SNEGSKA (reference sequence). V lost 3 bases and J lost 5; bases outside the gene matches: 7. CDR3 region: CSASRASGHNEQFF. In nucleotides, the CDR3 is TGCAGTGCTAGTCGGGCTAGCGGCCACAATGAGCAGTTCTTC.

This clonotype was observed a few times. The rearrangement uses TRBV10-3 and TRBJ1-2, with 7 bases identical to TRBD1. Germline V gene lookup returns CDR1 ENHRY and CDR2 SYGVKD. V shed 4 bases and J 4 bases; nucleotides not matched to a gene: 0. The CDR3 contains 12 residues. The CDR3 loop reads CAISGDSYGYTF. CDR3 bases: TGTGCCATCAGTGGGGACAGCTATGGCTACACCTTC.

CDR3 DNA sequence: TGCGCCAGCAGCTCACAGGGACATGAGCAGTTCTTC. Its translation is CASSSQGHEQFF. The V gene is TRBV5-1, the J gene TRBJ2-1, with D perhaps matching TRBD1 (6 bases). Between the trimmed V and J ends, which lost 3 bases and 8 bases, there was a span of 9 bases. Germline CDR1 reads SGHRS; CDR2 reads YFSETQ. The CDR3 has 12 amino acids.

The V and J genes are TRBV30 and TRBJ2-7, with 12 bases aligning to TRBD2. The CDR3 totals 18 residues. Germline lookup yields CDR1 GTSNPN and CDR2 SVGIG (reference sequence). Losses at the gene ends were 7 bases for V and 6 bases for J; bases not matched to a gene: 22. CDR3 DNA sequence: TGTGCCTCGCGAGGTTCATCGACTAGCGGGGGTCGTAGGGGCGAGCAGTACTTC. Amino acids: CASRGSSTSGGRRGEQYF.

Points on this clonotype: Since a much larger clone is just one base distant, this may be a read error. The chain combines TRBV29-1 with TRBJ2-1; 10 bases are shared with TRBD1. CDR3 length: 14 residues. Germline V gene lookup returns CDR1 SQVTM and CDR2 ANQGSEA. In nucleotides, the CDR3 is TGCAGCGTTCAACGGGACAGGGGTTACAATGAGGAGTTCTTC. It yields the protein CSVQRDRGYNEEFF.

In its sample, this clonotype was seen many times. The chain carries TRBV6-1 and TRBJ1-6, with TRBD1 matching 10 bases. The CDR3 covers 13 residues. The germline CDR1 and CDR2 sequences are MNHNS and SASEGT. Trimming took 8 bases from V and 7 from J; bases not matched to a gene: 2. The CDR3 is CASRGQGNSPLHF. The CDR3 DNA sequence: TGTGCCAGCCGGGGACAGGGGAATTCACCCCTCCACTTT.

This clonotype has only a few counts. This sequence joins TRBV10-3 and TRBJ2-1; D possibly matches TRBD1 or TRBD2 (5 bases each). CDR3 length equals 16 residues. The germline gives CDR1 ENHRY, CDR2 SYGVKD. Trimming shortened V by 2 bases and J by 5 bases, and 16 bases separated the two germline ends. DNA of the CDR3: TGTGCCATCAGTGAGCCCGGGGCAGGGAATGACAATGAGCAGTTCTTC. Translating it yields CAISEPGAGNDNEQFF.